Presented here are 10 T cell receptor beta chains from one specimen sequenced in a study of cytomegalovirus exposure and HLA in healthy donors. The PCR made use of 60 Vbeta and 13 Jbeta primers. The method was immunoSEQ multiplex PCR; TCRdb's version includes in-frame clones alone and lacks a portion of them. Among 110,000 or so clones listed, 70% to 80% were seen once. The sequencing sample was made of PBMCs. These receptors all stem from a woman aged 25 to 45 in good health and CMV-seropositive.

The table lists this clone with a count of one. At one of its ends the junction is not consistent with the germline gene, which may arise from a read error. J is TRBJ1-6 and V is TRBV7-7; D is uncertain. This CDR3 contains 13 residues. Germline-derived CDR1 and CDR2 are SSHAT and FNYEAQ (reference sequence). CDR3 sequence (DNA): TGTGCTAGCAGCTTCGGGTCGAATTCACCCCTCCACTTT. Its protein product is CASSFGSNSPLHF.

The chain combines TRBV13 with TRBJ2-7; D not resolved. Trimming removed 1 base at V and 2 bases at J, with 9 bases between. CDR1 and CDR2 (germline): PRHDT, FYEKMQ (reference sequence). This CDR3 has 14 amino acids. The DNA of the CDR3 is TGTGCCAGCAGCTTAGCACGTCTAGCCTACGAGCAGTACTTC. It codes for CASSLARLAYEQYF.

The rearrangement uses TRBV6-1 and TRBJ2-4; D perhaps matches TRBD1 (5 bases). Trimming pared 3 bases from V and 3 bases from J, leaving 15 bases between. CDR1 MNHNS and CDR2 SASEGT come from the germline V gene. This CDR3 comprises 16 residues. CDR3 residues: CASSDEVRGIKNIQYF. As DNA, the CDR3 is TGTGCCAGCAGTGATGAGGTTAGGGGAATCAAAAACATTCAGTACTTC.

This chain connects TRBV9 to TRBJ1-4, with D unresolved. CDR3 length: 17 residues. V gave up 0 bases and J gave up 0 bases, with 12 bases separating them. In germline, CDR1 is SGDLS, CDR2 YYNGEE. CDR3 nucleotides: TGTGCCAGCAGCGTAGGTGGCTCGACAACAACTAATGAAAAACTGTTTTTT. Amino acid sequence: CASSVGGSTTTNEKLFF. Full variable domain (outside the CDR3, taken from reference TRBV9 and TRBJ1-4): DSGVTQTPKHLITATGQRVTLRCSPRSGDLSVYWYQQSLDQGLQFLIQYYNGEERAKGNILERFSAQQFPDLHSELNLSSLELGDSALYFCASSVGGSTTTNEKLFFGSGTQLSVL.

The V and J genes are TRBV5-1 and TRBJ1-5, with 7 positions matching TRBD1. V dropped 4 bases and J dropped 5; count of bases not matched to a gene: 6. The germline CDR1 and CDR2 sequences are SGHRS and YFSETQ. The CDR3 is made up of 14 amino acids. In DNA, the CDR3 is TGCGCCAGCAGCCCTGACCAGGGGGATCAGCCCCAGCATTTT. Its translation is CASSPDQGDQPQHF.

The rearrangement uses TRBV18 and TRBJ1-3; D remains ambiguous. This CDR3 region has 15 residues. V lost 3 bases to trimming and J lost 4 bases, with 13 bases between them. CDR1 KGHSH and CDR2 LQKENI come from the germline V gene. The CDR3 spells CASSPAITSGNTIYF. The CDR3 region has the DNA TGTGCCAGCTCACCTGCGATAACTTCGGGAAACACCATATATTTT.

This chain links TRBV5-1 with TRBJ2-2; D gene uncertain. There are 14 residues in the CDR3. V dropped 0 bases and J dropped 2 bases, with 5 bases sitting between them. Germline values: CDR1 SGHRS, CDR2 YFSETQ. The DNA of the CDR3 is TGCGCCAGCAGCTTGGACACCAACACCGGGGAGCTGTTTTTT. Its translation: CASSLDTNTGELFF.

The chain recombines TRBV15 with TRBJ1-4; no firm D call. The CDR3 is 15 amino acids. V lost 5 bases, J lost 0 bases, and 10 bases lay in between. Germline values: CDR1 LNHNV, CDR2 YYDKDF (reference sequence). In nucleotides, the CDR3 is TGTGCCACCAGCGGTAGACAAGCAACTAATGAAAAACTGTTTTTT. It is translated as CATSGRQATNEKLFF.

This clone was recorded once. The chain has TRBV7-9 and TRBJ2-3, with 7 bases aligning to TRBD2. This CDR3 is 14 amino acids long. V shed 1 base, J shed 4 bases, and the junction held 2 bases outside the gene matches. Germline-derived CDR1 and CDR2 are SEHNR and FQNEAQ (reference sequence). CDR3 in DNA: TGTGCCAGCAGCTTAGTGGGGGGGGCAGATACGCAGTATTTT. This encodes CASSLVGGADTQYF.

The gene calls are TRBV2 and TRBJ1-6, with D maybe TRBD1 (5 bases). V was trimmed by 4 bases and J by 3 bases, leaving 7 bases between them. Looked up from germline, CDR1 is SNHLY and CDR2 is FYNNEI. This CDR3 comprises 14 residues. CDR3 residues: CASSVTGYNSPLHF. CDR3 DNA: TGTGCCAGCAGTGTAACAGGCTATAATTCACCCCTCCACTTT.